This entry describes one T cell receptor (beta chain). Original methodology: Using reference gene primer amplification, nucleated cell counts were estimated. The method was immunoSEQ multiplex PCR; TCRdb's version includes in-frame clones alone and lacks a portion of them. D and trimming were read from the DNA, whereas the V and J calls and clone size are those reported in that table. The sample records about 350,000 clones, around 90% being singletons. The J segment lost 4 bases and the V segment lost 6 bases, leaving 3 bases of the junction unmatched. Germline-derived CDR1 and CDR2 are MDHEN and SYDVKM. The CDR3 runs 15 residues. The entry originates in a study of blood T cell repertoires in COVID-19. Study in general: The United States, Italy and Spain supplied acute and convalescent COVID-19 samples. The analysed material was cDNA or gDNA that came from T cells, B-cell-depleted T cells, or PBMCs.

The source is a woman aged 60-75 years with COVID-19, enrolled during active disease. The J gene is TRBJ2-3, the V gene TRBV28; 14 bases map to TRBD2. What was sequenced was peripheral blood. The CDR3 DNA is TGTGCCAGCAGACCGACTAGCGGGGGGGCAGATACGCAGTATTTT. This encodes CASRPTSGGADTQYF.